This TCR beta chain originates from a study of OX40 agonist ivuxolimab in advanced cancers. Study at large: The treatment was a fully human IgG2 OX40 agonist, ivuxolimab. Under the entry rules, prior anti-PD-1, anti-PD-L1 or anti-CTLA-4 therapy was allowed, and about 40% had some.

The repertoire was sequenced with immunoSEQ multiplex PCR; TCRdb's copy has only in-frame clones and lacks some. The table records some 22,000 clones, roughly 66% of them present only once. The length of the CDR3 is 16 residues. Germline loops: CDR1 SGHDT, CDR2 YYEEEE. With 4 bases removed from V and 3 bases from J, the gap between germline ends came to 18 bases. About this clone: Antigen specificity is unknown.

Whole-study findings and limits: In the 0.1 to 3.0 mg/kg range, CD4+ and CD8+ blood T cells had expanded clonally by week 6. The mean number of expanded clones was higher in CD8+ T cells than in CD4+.

The chain recombines TRBV5-6 with TRBJ2-3; D call uncertain. This material consisted of CD4+ or CD8+ T cells sorted from blood, taken in a trial of the OX40 agonist ivuxolimab. The sequence was obtained from an adult with an advanced solid tumor such as melanoma, head and neck, liver or kidney cancer. The CDR3 DNA follows: TGTGCCAGCAGCCTCAGTGAAGTAGGTGTTACAGATACGCAGTATTTT. It encodes CASSLSEVGVTDTQYF.